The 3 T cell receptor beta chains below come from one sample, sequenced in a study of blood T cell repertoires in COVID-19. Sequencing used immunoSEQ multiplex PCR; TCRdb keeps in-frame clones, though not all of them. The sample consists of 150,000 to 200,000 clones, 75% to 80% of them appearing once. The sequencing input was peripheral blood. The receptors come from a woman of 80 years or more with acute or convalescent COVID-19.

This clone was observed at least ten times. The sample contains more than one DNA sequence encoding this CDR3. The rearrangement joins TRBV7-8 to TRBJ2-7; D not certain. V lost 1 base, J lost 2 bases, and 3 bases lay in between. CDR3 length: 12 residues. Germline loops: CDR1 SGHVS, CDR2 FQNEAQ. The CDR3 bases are TGTGCCAGCAGCTTAGGAGCCTACGAGCAGTACTTC. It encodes CASSLGAYEQYF.

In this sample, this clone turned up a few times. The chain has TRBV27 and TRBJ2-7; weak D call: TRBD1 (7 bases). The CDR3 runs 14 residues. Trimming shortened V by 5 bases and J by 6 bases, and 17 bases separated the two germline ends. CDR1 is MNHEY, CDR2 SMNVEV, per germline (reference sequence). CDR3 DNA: TGTGCCAGCAGTCCTCAGGGGGGTACGGCCGAGCAGTACTTC. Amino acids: CASSPQGGTAEQYF.

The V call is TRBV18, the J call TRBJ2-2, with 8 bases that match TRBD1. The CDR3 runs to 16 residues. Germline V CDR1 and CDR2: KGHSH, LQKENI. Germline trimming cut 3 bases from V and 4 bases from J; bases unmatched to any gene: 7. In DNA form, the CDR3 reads TGTGCCAGCTCACCTCAGGACAGGGCGCGCACCGGGGAGCTGTTTTTT. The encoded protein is CASSPQDRARTGELFF.